This T cell receptor (beta chain) was found in a study of blood T cell repertoires in COVID-19. Study at large: Specimens from acute and convalescent COVID-19 originated in the United States, Italy and Spain. T cells, B-cell-depleted T cells, or PBMCs supplied cDNA or gDNA.

In the study's own analysis: Amplification of reference gene primers provided the estimated nucleated cell counts. The table came from immunoSEQ multiplex PCR; TCRdb's copy has only in-frame clones and leaves some out. The V and J calls and clone size are taken from that table; D and trimming were inferred from the DNA. The data contain approximately 100,000 clones, more than 75% of them seen just once; the ten biggest clones take up roughly 15%. The CDR3 has 15 amino acids. J lost 0 bases, V lost 5 bases, and 3 bases had no gene match. Germline CDR1 is SGHNT and CDR2 is YENEEA. The sequenced sample was peripheral blood. This sequence joins TRBV11-3 and TRBJ2-2; 7 bases align to TRBD1. This receptor was obtained from a woman between 70 and 85 years old with acute or convalescent COVID-19. The CDR3 sequence is CASSPTGANTGELFF. CDR3 DNA: TGTGCCAGCAGCCCCACAGGGGCGAACACCGGGGAGCTGTTTTTT.